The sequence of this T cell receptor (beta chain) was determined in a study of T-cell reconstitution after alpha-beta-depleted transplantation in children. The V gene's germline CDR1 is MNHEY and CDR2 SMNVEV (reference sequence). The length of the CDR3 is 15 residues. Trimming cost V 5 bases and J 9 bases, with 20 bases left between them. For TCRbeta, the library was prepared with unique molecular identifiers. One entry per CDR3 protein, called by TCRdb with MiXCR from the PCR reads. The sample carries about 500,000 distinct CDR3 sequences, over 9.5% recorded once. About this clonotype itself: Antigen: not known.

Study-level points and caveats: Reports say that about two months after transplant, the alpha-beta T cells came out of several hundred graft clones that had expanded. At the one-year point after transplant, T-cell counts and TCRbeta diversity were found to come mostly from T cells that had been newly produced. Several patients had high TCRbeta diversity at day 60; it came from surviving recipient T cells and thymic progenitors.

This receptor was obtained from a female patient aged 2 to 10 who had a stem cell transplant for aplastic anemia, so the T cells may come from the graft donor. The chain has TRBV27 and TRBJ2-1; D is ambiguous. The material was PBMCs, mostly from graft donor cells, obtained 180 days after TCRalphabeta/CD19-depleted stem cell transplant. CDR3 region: CASSLIARLETEQFF. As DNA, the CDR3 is TGTGCCAGCAGTCTAATTGCCCGACTGGAAACTGAGCAGTTCTTC.